The entry below describes one TCR beta chain. The source of the sample is a study of monozygotic twins with inflammatory bowel disease. Germline loops: CDR1 SEHNR, CDR2 FQNEAQ (reference sequence). The CDR3 spans 13 residues. TCRdb re-called the 5' RACE reads; one entry per CDR3 protein, DNA not given. This listing includes approximately 100,000 distinct CDR3 sequences. Sequencing input: blood. The rearrangement joins TRBV7-9 to TRBJ1-5. The source of this sequence is a human donor with ulcerative colitis or Crohn's disease, or a healthy co-twin of an affected twin (not recorded which). This CDR3 is CASSLKENQPQHF.